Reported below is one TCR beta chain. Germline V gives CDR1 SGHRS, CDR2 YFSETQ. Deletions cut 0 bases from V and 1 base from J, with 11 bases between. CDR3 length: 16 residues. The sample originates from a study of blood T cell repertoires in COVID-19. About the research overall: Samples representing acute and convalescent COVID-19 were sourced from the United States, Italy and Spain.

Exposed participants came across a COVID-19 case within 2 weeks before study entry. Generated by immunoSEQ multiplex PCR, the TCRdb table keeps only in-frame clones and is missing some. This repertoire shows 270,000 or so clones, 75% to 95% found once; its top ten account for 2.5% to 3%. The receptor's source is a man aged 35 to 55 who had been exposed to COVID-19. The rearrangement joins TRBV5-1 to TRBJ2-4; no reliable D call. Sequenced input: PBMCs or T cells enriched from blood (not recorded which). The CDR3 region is CASSLGGSPAKNIQYF. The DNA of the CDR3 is TGCGCCAGCAGCTTGGGAGGTAGCCCCGCCAAAAACATTCAGTACTTC.